This T cell receptor (beta chain) is drawn from a study of blood T cell repertoires in COVID-19. In the study overall: COVID-19 samples collected from the United States, Italy and Spain covered acute and convalescent phases. From T cells, B-cell-depleted T cells, or PBMCs came the material, which was cDNA or gDNA.

As handled by the study authors: Nucleated cell number was recorded as an estimate derived from reference gene primer amplification. Some clones are missing from TCRdb's copy, which holds only in-frame ones; the method was immunoSEQ multiplex PCR. The V and J calls and clone size come from that table; D and trimming were worked out from the DNA. The repertoire holds 81,000 or so clones, with over 75% as singletons. The Seattle site enrolled patients during active infection and followed them longitudinally. The TCR sequence derives from a man aged 50-59 years with COVID-19, enrolled during active disease. Input material: peripheral blood.

CDR3 in amino acids: CASSPTGDQPQHF. CDR3 bases: TGTGCCAGCAGTCCCACAGGGGATCAGCCCCAGCATTTT. The rearrangement joins TRBV12-3 or TRBV12-4 to TRBJ1-5; 7 nucleotides agree with TRBD1. The CDR3 consists of 13 residues. With V trimmed by 5 bases and J by 5 bases, 3 bases remained unmatched.